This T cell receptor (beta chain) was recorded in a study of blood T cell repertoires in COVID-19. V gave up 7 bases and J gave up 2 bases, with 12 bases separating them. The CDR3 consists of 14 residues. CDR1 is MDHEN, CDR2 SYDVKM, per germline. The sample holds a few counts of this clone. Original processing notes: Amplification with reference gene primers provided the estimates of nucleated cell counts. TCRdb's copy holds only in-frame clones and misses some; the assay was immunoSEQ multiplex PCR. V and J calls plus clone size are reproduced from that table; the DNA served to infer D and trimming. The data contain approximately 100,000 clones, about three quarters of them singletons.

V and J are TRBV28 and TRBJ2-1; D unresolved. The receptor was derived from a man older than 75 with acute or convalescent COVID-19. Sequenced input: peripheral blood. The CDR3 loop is CASISGGTYNEQFF. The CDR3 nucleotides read TGTGCCAGCATCTCCGGCGGAACCTACAATGAGCAGTTCTTC.